These T cell receptor beta chains were read from a single sample in a study of prognosis after radiotherapy for stage I lung cancer. From the multiplex PCR reads, TCRdb called clonotypes with MiXCR, one entry per CDR3 protein. The sample contains about 36,000 distinct CDR3 sequences, around a third of which appear only once. Sample: PBMCs, taken before or after stereotactic body radiation therapy (not recorded which). The receptors originated from a donor over 45 with non-small cell lung cancer. The CDR3 runs from the conserved cysteine through the conserved F or W. D genes are given only for firm matches. The size of a clone is reported for some rows only, either as once, few or many, or as a class for expanded clones.

V gene: TRBV20-1
J gene: TRBJ2-1
D gene: -
clone size: many
CDR3 protein: CSASQAINEQFF
CDR3 DNA: TGCAGTGCTAGCCAGGCTATCAATGAGCAGTTCTTC

V gene: TRBV6-1
J gene: TRBJ1-3
D gene: -
clone size: medium-sized
CDR3 protein: CASSSSPGNTIYF
CDR3 DNA: TGTGCCAGCAGCTCCTCCCCTGGAAACACCATATATTTT

V gene: TRBV15
J gene: TRBJ2-7
D gene: -
clone size: many
CDR3 protein: CATSSSVDEQYF
CDR3 DNA: TGTGCCACCAGCAGTTCAGTGGACGAGCAGTACTTC

V gene: TRBV4-2
J gene: TRBJ1-5
D gene: -
clone size: many
CDR3 protein: CASSHSFNQPQHF
CDR3 DNA: TGTGCCAGCAGCCACAGCTTCAATCAGCCCCAGCATTTT

V gene: TRBV12-3/TRBV12-4
J gene: TRBJ1-2
D gene: TRBD1
clone size: many
CDR3 protein: CASSLEDRAFTF
CDR3 DNA: TGTGCCAGCAGTTTGGAGGACAGGGCCTTCACCTTC

V gene: TRBV5-1
J gene: TRBJ2-7
D gene: -
clone size: -
CDR3 protein: CASSPAGMGMSYEQYF
CDR3 DNA: TGCGCCAGCAGCCCGGCAGGGATGGGCATGTCCTACGAGCAGTACTTC

V gene: TRBV3-1
J gene: TRBJ1-1
D gene: -
clone size: many
CDR3 protein: CASSSTVGFRGGEAFF
CDR3 DNA: TGTGCCAGCAGTTCGACAGTAGGGTTTCGGGGTGGTGAAGCTTTCTTT

V gene: TRBV30
J gene: TRBJ2-5
D gene: -
clone size: -
CDR3 protein: CAWSLDRTQYF
CDR3 DNA: TGTGCCTGGAGTCTCGATCGGACCCAGTACTTC

V gene: TRBV6-1
J gene: TRBJ2-3
D gene: -
clone size: many
CDR3 protein: CASSPMDTQYF
CDR3 DNA: TGTGCCAGCAGCCCGATGGATACGCAGTATTTT

V gene: TRBV5-1
J gene: TRBJ1-3
D gene: TRBD1
clone size: -
CDR3 protein: CASQPGQGRANTIYF
CDR3 DNA: TGCGCCAGCCAGCCGGGACAGGGGCGCGCGAACACCATATATTTT

V gene: TRBV4-1
J gene: TRBJ2-7
D gene: -
clone size: many
CDR3 protein: CASSPSFLQTFEQYF
CDR3 DNA: TGCGCCAGCAGCCCCTCTTTTCTACAAACTTTCGAGCAGTACTTC

V gene: TRBV19
J gene: TRBJ1-3
D gene: -
clone size: many
CDR3 protein: CASSRDSGSGNTIYF
CDR3 DNA: TGTGCCAGTAGCCGAGACAGCGGATCTGGAAACACCATATATTTT

V gene: TRBV7-2
J gene: TRBJ1-6
D gene: -
clone size: many
CDR3 protein: CASITGNSPLHF
CDR3 DNA: TGTGCCAGCATCACGGGAAATTCACCCCTCCACTTT

V gene: TRBV9
J gene: TRBJ2-3
D gene: -
clone size: many
CDR3 protein: CASSVGLGVVDTQYF
CDR3 DNA: TGTGCCAGCAGCGTAGGTTTGGGCGTGGTAGATACGCAGTATTTT

V gene: TRBV3-1
J gene: TRBJ1-6
D gene: -
clone size: many
CDR3 protein: CASSNPGTVLHF
CDR3 DNA: TGTGCCAGCAGCAACCCCGGGACGGTGCTCCACTTT

V gene: TRBV6-1
J gene: TRBJ1-2
D gene: -
clone size: few
CDR3 protein: CASTPRTSNYGYTF
CDR3 DNA: TGTGCCAGCACTCCAAGAACCTCTAACTATGGCTACACCTTC

V gene: TRBV30
J gene: TRBJ1-1
D gene: -
clone size: once
CDR3 protein: CSWSVGSNTEAFF
CDR3 DNA: TGTTCCTGGAGTGTGGGCAGTAACACTGAAGCTTTCTTT

V gene: TRBV6-1
J gene: TRBJ1-1
D gene: TRBD1
clone size: -
CDR3 protein: CASSRQGINTESFF
CDR3 DNA: TGTGCCAGCAGTCGACAGGGGATTAACACTGAATCTTTCTTT

V gene: TRBV3-1
J gene: TRBJ2-3
D gene: TRBD2
clone size: many
CDR3 protein: CASSPAGTSGGYSTDTQYF
CDR3 DNA: TGTGCCAGCAGCCCGGCTGGGACTAGCGGGGGGTATAGCACAGATACGCAGTATTTT

V gene: TRBV6-8
J gene: TRBJ1-5
D gene: TRBD1
clone size: -
CDR3 protein: CASRGQVNQPQHF
CDR3 DNA: TGTGCCAGCCGAGGACAGGTTAATCAGCCCCAGCATTTT

V gene: TRBV10-3
J gene: TRBJ1-1
D gene: -
clone size: -
CDR3 protein: CAMSNCGQPGSEAFF
CDR3 DNA: TGTGCCATGAGTAACTGTGGACAGCCAGGATCTGAAGCTTTCTTT

V gene: TRBV6-1
J gene: TRBJ1-1
D gene: -
clone size: -
CDR3 protein: CALGGMVQGPRSAEAFF
CDR3 DNA: TGTGCCTTGGGGGGCATGGTACAGGGCCCGCGGAGCGCTGAAGCTTTCTTT

V gene: TRBV20-1
J gene: TRBJ1-4
D gene: -
clone size: many
CDR3 protein: CSVGGGGNEKLFF
CDR3 DNA: TGCAGTGTTGGGGGAGGGGGGAATGAAAAACTGTTTTTT

V gene: TRBV6-4
J gene: TRBJ1-6
D gene: -
clone size: -
CDR3 protein: CASNRRAGDSPLHF
CDR3 DNA: TGTGCCAGCAACCGACGGGCAGGGGATTCACCCCTGCACTTT

V gene: TRBV7-9
J gene: TRBJ2-2
D gene: TRBD1
clone size: -
CDR3 protein: CASSLGGTGRTGELFF
CDR3 DNA: TGTGCCAGCAGCTTAGGAGGGACAGGGAGGACCGGGGAGCTGTTTTTT

V gene: TRBV6-1
J gene: TRBJ1-4
D gene: -
clone size: many
CDR3 protein: CASRLARGVDEKLFF
CDR3 DNA: TGTGCCAGCAGACTTGCGAGGGGGGTGGATGAAAAACTGTTTTTT

V gene: TRBV7-2
J gene: TRBJ1-2
D gene: TRBD1
clone size: many
CDR3 protein: CASYRTGSDGYTF
CDR3 DNA: TGTGCCAGCTATAGGACAGGGTCGGATGGCTACACCTTC

V gene: TRBV6-4
J gene: TRBJ2-5
D gene: TRBD2
clone size: many
CDR3 protein: CASRRLAGSQETQYF
CDR3 DNA: TGTGCCAGCAGACGACTAGCGGGGTCCCAAGAGACCCAGTACTTC

V gene: TRBV2
J gene: TRBJ1-5
D gene: TRBD1
clone size: few
CDR3 protein: CASSQSASGGNQPQHF
CDR3 DNA: TGTGCCAGCTCTCAAAGTGCCTCAGGGGGAAATCAGCCCCAGCATTTT

V gene: TRBV7-9
J gene: TRBJ1-2
D gene: -
clone size: -
CDR3 protein: CASSLTPAPGYTF
CDR3 DNA: TGTGCCAGCAGCTTGACACCTGCCCCGGGCTACACCTTC

V gene: TRBV27
J gene: TRBJ1-1
D gene: TRBD1
clone size: -
CDR3 protein: CATDRTGGVEAFF
CDR3 DNA: TGTGCCACGGATCGGACAGGGGGCGTTGAAGCTTTCTTT

V gene: TRBV12-3/TRBV12-4
J gene: TRBJ2-2
D gene: -
clone size: -
CDR3 protein: CASSFRQWRTGELFF
CDR3 DNA: TGTGCCAGCAGTTTCCGGCAGTGGCGTACCGGGGAGCTGTTTTTT

V gene: TRBV20-1
J gene: TRBJ1-1
D gene: -
clone size: -
CDR3 protein: CSAMGVIGDTEAFF
CDR3 DNA: TGCAGTGCTATGGGAGTTATCGGGGACACTGAAGCTTTCTTT

V gene: TRBV7-9
J gene: TRBJ2-5
D gene: -
clone size: many
CDR3 protein: CASSLGGGTVETQYF
CDR3 DNA: TGTGCCAGCAGCTTAGGAGGCGGGACGGTAGAGACCCAGTACTTC

V gene: TRBV19
J gene: TRBJ1-1
D gene: -
clone size: many
CDR3 protein: CASSIGTVRNTEAFF
CDR3 DNA: TGTGCCAGTAGTATAGGTACGGTGCGGAACACTGAAGCTTTCTTT

V gene: TRBV12-5
J gene: TRBJ2-1
D gene: TRBD2
clone size: many
CDR3 protein: CASGSGLAGGEQFF
CDR3 DNA: TGTGCTAGTGGTTCGGGACTAGCGGGGGGTGAGCAGTTCTTC

V gene: TRBV7-8
J gene: TRBJ1-1
D gene: -
clone size: -
CDR3 protein: CASSYVDTEAFF
CDR3 DNA: TGTGCCAGCAGCTACGTAGACACTGAAGCTTTCTTT

V gene: TRBV5-6
J gene: TRBJ1-3
D gene: -
clone size: -
CDR3 protein: CASSFAGGYSGNTIYF
CDR3 DNA: TGTGCCAGCAGCTTCGCAGGAGGTTACTCTGGAAACACCATATATTTT

V gene: TRBV9
J gene: TRBJ2-1
D gene: TRBD2
clone size: many
CDR3 protein: CASSSSGGSYNEQFF
CDR3 DNA: TGTGCCAGCAGCTCTAGCGGGGGTTCCTACAATGAGCAGTTCTTC

V gene: TRBV5-1
J gene: TRBJ1-2
D gene: -
clone size: many
CDR3 protein: CASSLGSGQGYGYTF
CDR3 DNA: TGCGCCAGCAGCCTGGGATCGGGGCAGGGCTATGGCTACACCTTC

V gene: TRBV6-2/TRBV6-3
J gene: TRBJ2-3
D gene: TRBD2
clone size: many
CDR3 protein: CASRLAGTDTQYF
CDR3 DNA: TGTGCCAGCAGACTAGCGGGCACAGATACGCAGTATTTT

V gene: TRBV6-2/TRBV6-3
J gene: TRBJ2-3
D gene: -
clone size: many
CDR3 protein: CATQGGPEDTQYF
CDR3 DNA: TGTGCCACCCAAGGGGGGCCGGAAGATACGCAGTATTTT

V gene: TRBV6-5
J gene: TRBJ1-2
D gene: TRBD1
clone size: -
CDR3 protein: CASSSGQSLYGYTF
CDR3 DNA: TGTGCCAGCAGTTCGGGACAGTCCCTCTATGGCTACACCTTC

V gene: TRBV9
J gene: TRBJ1-2
D gene: TRBD1
clone size: many
CDR3 protein: CASSGGQGILVGGYTF
CDR3 DNA: TGTGCCAGCAGCGGTGGACAGGGTATTTTAGTAGGAGGCTACACCTTC

V gene: TRBV6-9
J gene: TRBJ1-1
D gene: -
clone size: many
CDR3 protein: CASSFQGRTEAFF
CDR3 DNA: TGTGCCAGCAGTTTCCAGGGGCGCACTGAAGCTTTCTTT

V gene: TRBV6-1
J gene: TRBJ1-6
D gene: -
clone size: medium-sized
CDR3 protein: CASSLLNSPLHF
CDR3 DNA: TGTGCCAGCAGCCTACTTAATTCACCCCTCCACTTT

V gene: TRBV24-1
J gene: TRBJ2-2
D gene: -
clone size: -
CDR3 protein: CATSDFERDTGELFF
CDR3 DNA: TGTGCCACCAGTGATTTTGAGCGGGACACCGGGGAGCTGTTTTTT

V gene: TRBV5-1
J gene: TRBJ2-5
D gene: -
clone size: many
CDR3 protein: CASSLAQQETQYF
CDR3 DNA: TGCGCCAGCAGCCTAGCCCAACAAGAGACCCAGTACTTC

V gene: TRBV6-9
J gene: TRBJ2-1
D gene: TRBD2
clone size: many
CDR3 protein: CASSYQESRLAEQFF
CDR3 DNA: TGTGCCAGCAGTTATCAGGAGTCCCGACTAGCGGAGCAGTTCTTC